This T cell receptor (beta chain) was captured by sequencing in a study of cytomegalovirus exposure and HLA in healthy donors. The study's findings and limits: Analysis was carried out at a later point, and it linked a missense DCLRE1C variant to TCR beta V- and J-gene trimming.

PCR amplification relied on 60 Vbeta primers (plus 13 Jbeta primers). Sequencing used immunoSEQ multiplex PCR; TCRdb keeps in-frame clones, though not all of them. The table has 95,000 to 150,000 clones, roughly 80% seen once; the top ten hold approximately 10%. On this clone: Its specificity is not known.

The CDR3 length is 17 residues. Trimming cost V 2 bases and J 3 bases; bases outside gene matches: 10. Looked up from germline, CDR1 is SGHDN and CDR2 is FVKESK. The source of this sequence is a man aged 30 to 39 in good health and CMV-seropositive. This chain uses TRBV14 with TRBJ2-1, with TRBD2 matching over 7 bases. The sequenced material came from PBMCs. The CDR3 sequence: CASSQSLAGDFYNEQFF. The CDR3 region has the DNA TGTGCCAGCAGCCAATCCTTAGCGGGCGATTTCTACAATGAGCAGTTCTTC.